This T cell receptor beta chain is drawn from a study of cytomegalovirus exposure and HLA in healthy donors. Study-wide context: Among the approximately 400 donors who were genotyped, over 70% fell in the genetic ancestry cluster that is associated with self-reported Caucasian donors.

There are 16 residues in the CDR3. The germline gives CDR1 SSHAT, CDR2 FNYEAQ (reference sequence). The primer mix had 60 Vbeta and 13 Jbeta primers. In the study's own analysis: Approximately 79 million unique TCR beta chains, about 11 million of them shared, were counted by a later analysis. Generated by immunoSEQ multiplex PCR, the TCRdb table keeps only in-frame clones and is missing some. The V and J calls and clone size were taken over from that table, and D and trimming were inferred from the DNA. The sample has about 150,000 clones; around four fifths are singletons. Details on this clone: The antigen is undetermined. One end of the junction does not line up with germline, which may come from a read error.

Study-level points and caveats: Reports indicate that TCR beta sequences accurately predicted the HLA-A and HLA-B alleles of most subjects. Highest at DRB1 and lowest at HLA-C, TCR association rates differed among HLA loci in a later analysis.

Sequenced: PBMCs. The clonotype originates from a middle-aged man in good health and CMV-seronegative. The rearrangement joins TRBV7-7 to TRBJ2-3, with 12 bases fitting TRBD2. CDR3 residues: CASSLLAGGSTDTQYF. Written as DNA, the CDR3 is TGTGCTAGCAGCTTACTAGCGGGGGGAAGCACAGATACGCAGTATTTT.